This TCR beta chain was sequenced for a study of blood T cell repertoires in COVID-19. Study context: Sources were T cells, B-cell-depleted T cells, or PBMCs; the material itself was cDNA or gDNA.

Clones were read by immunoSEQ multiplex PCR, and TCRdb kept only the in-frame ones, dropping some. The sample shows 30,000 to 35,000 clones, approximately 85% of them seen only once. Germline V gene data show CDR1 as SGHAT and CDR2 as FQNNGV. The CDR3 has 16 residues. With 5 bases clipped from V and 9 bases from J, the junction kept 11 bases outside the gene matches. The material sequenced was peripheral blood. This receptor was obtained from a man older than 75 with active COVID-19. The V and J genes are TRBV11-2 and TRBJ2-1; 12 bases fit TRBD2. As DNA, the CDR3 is TGTGCCAGCAGCCCAGACCTAGCGGGGGGGCACGGTGAGCAGTTCTTC. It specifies CASSPDLAGGHGEQFF.